Included here is one T cell receptor (beta chain) sequence, with context. What it recognizes is unknown. The treatment here: approximately 9-day PBMC culture with coronavirus spike peptide pools or control peptides (ViraFEST assay). The sample is drawn from a study of vaccination and CD4 T cells after COVID-19. The Oncomine TCR Beta short-read assay sequenced DNA from cultured CD4+ T cells. TCRdb reanalysed the PCR reads using MiXCR and keeps one entry per CDR3 protein. The profile shows 10,000 to 13,000 distinct CDR3 sequences, 64% of them singletons. The V gene end was trimmed by 6 bases and the J gene end by 8 bases; junction bases not matched to a gene: 8. The length of the CDR3 is 13 residues. Germline V gene lookup returns CDR1 DFQATT and CDR2 SNEGSKA (reference sequence).

The source material was CD4+ T cells from blood, cultured in vitro. The V gene is TRBV20-1, the J gene TRBJ1-2; 11 bases match TRBD1. The sequence was collected from a human donor who had recovered from COVID-19. CDR3: CSAADRGLGGYTF. CDR3 coding DNA: TGCAGTGCCGCGGACAGGGGGCTGGGAGGCTACACCTTC.